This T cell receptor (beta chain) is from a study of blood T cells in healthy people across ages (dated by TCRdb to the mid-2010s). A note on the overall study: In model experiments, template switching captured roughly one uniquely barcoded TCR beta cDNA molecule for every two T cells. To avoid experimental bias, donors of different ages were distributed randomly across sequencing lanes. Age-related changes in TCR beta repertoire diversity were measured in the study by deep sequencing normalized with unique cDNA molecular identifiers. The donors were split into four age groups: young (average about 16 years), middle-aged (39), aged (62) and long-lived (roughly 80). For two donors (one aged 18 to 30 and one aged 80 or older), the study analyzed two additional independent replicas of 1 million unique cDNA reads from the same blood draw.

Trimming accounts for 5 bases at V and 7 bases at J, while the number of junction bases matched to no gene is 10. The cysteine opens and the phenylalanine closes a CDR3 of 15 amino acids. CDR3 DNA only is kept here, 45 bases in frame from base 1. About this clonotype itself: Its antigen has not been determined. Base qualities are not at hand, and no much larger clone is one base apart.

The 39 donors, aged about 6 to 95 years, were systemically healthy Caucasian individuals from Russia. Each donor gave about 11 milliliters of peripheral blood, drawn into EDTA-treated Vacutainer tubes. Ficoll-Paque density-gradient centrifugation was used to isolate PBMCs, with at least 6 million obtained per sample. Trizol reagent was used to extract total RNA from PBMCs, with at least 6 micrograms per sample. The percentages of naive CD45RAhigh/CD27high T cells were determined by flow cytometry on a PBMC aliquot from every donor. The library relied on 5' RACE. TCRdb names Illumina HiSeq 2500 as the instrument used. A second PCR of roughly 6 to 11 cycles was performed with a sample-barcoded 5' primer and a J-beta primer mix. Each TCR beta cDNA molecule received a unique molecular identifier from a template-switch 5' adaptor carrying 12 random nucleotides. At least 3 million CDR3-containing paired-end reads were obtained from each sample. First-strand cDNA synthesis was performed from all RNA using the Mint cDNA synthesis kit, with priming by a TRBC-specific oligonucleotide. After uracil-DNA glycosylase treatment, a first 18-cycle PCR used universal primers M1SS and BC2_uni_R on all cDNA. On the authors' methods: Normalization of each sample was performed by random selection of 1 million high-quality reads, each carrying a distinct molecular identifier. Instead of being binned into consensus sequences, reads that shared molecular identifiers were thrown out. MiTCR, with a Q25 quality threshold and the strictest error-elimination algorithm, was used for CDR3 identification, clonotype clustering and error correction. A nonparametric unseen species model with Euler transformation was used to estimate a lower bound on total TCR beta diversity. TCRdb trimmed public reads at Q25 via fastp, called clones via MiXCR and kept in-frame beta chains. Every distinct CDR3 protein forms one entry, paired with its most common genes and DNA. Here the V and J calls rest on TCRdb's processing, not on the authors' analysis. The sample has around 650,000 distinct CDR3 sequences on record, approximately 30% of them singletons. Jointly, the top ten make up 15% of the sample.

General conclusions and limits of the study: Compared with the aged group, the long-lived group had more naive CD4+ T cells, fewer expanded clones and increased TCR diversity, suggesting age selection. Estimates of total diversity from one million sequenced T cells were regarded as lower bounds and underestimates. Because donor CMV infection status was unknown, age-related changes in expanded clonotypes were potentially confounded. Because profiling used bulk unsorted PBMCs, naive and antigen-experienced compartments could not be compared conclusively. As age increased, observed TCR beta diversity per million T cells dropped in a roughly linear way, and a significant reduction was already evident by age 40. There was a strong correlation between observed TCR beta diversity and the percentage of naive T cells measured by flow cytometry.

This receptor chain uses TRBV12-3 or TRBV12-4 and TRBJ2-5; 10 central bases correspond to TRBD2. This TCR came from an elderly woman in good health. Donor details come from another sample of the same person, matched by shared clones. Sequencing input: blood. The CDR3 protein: CASSQSSGGWGTQYF. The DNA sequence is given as TGTGCCAGCAGTCAAAGTAGCGGGGGGTGGGGGACCCAGTACTTC.